Detailed here is one TCR beta chain. Its antigen is unknown. Repertoires were generated with immunoSEQ multiplex PCR, while TCRdb's copy carries only in-frame clones and drops some. The table records 150,000 to 200,000 clones, 86% of them present only once. These data belong to a study of cytomegalovirus exposure and HLA in healthy donors. Across the whole study: The same platform was used for the approximately 110 validation repertoires and the 500 to 700 first-cohort repertoires, a later analysis reported. Study-wide results and limits: Reports indicated that the classifier achieved high specificity and sensitivity in diagnosing cytomegalovirus status.

Germline lookup yields CDR1 SQVTM and CDR2 ANQGSEA. V was clipped by 6 bases and J by 0 bases, with 8 bases between them. The CDR3 extends over 13 amino acids. The chain carries TRBV29-1 and TRBJ2-2, with D perhaps matching TRBD1 (6 bases). The receptor was derived from a woman aged 18-35 years in good health and CMV-seronegative. The source material was PBMCs. As DNA, the CDR3 is TGCAGCGTGGACAGTTCGAACACCGGGGAGCTGTTTTTT. This sequence encodes CSVDSSNTGELFF.